These 27 T cell receptor beta chains share one sample of origin, sequenced in a study of blood T cell repertoires in COVID-19. The protocol was immunoSEQ multiplex PCR, while the TCRdb copy is restricted to in-frame clones and leaves out a portion. The sample gives approximately 120,000 clones, 86% of which show up once; roughly 4.9% is in the top ten. Sequencing used peripheral blood. These receptors came from a human donor in a cohort sampled during active COVID-19.

V gene TRBV27 combines with J gene TRBJ2-1; 13 bases align to TRBD2. J gave up 7 bases and V 4 bases, and 10 bases lay outside the gene matches. Per germline, CDR1 MNHEY and CDR2 SMNVEV (reference sequence). CDR3 length: 17 residues. The CDR3 protein is CASSYPGLAGQENEQFF. Written as DNA, the CDR3 is TGTGCCAGCAGTTATCCGGGACTAGCGGGACAAGAGAATGAGCAGTTCTTC.

This chain uses TRBV4-1 with TRBJ2-7, with D maybe TRBD2 (6 bases). The CDR3 has 18 residues. CDR1 is MGHRA, CDR2 YSYEKL, per germline. V was shortened by 2 bases and J by 4 bases, with 24 bases between the two germline ends. The CDR3: CASSQQAVSAGGPYEQYF. The CDR3 DNA reads TGCGCCAGCAGCCAACAGGCAGTGTCTGCTGGAGGGCCTTACGAGCAGTACTTC.

The chain joins TRBV20-1 to TRBJ1-1, with D perhaps TRBD1 (5 bases). This CDR3 has 15 amino acids. The germline V gene has CDR1 DFQATT and CDR2 SNEGSKA (reference sequence). Trimming took off 3 bases at V and 10 bases at J, with 24 bases between the two ends. CDR3 coding DNA: TGCAGTGCTAGTAAAGGGAACCGGCGGGGGGAGCGAGCTTTCTTT. Protein product: CSASKGNRRGERAFF.

The chain recombines TRBV27 with TRBJ1-5; D remains ambiguous. The CDR3 covers 14 residues. V was trimmed by 8 bases and J by 5 bases, leaving 16 bases between them. In germline, CDR1 is MNHEY, CDR2 SMNVEV (reference sequence). The CDR3 spells CASGLAGIHQPQHF. CDR3 in DNA: TGTGCCAGCGGACTGGCGGGGATCCATCAGCCCCAGCATTTT.

The V call is TRBV5-1, the J call TRBJ1-1; 8 bases fit TRBD1. The CDR3 spans 16 residues. Trimming removed 4 bases from V and 1 base from J; junction bases left unmatched: 9. Germline V CDR1 and CDR2: SGHRS, YFSETQ. In nucleotides, the CDR3 is TGCGCCAGCAGCGATATCAGGGGGCCGGGGAACACTGAAGCTTTCTTT. It codes for CASSDIRGPGNTEAFF.

This sequence joins TRBV28 and TRBJ2-5; TRBD2 is a possible D gene (5 bases). The CDR3 extends over 14 amino acids. V lost 0 bases and J 5 bases, leaving 10 bases between the germline ends. Germline V gene sequence: CDR1 MDHEN, CDR2 SYDVKM. In DNA, the CDR3 is TGTGCCAGCAGTTTATGGAGGGATGAGGAGACCCAGTACTTC. This encodes CASSLWRDEETQYF.

This sequence joins TRBV3-1 (or the pseudogene TRBV3-2) and TRBJ2-5; no reliable D call. V dropped 1 base and J dropped 2 bases, with 14 bases sitting between them. CDR3 size: 16 residues. Germline V gene lookup returns CDR1 LGHDT and CDR2 YNNKEL (reference sequence). CDR3 region: CASSQGLGPAQETQYF. The CDR3 coding sequence is TGTGCCAGCAGCCAAGGCCTGGGCCCCGCGCAAGAGACCCAGTACTTC.

The sample holds one count of this clone. The chain recombines TRBV4-3 with TRBJ2-7; the D gene is possibly TRBD1 (6 bases). Germline V CDR1 and CDR2: LGHNA, YSLEER. The V and J ends lost 0 bases and 2 bases respectively, with 11 bases between them. CDR3 length: 15 residues. The CDR3 loop is CASSQDLGDTYEQYF. In DNA form, the CDR3 reads TGCGCCAGCAGCCAAGATCTCGGGGACACCTACGAGCAGTACTTC.

The chain employs TRBV6-1 and TRBJ2-1, with 11 bases identical to TRBD2. Trimming cost V 2 bases and J 10 bases; bases outside gene matches: 10. CDR1 and CDR2 (germline): MNHNS, SASEGT. The CDR3 is made up of 16 amino acids. CDR3 bases: TGTGCCAGCAGTGAACCCCTGACTAGCGGGAACCACGAGCAGTTCTTC. This gives the protein CASSEPLTSGNHEQFF.

This rearrangement joins TRBV5-1 to TRBJ1-5, with D maybe TRBD1 (5 bases). From germline, CDR1 is SGHRS and CDR2 YFSETQ. This CDR3 has 13 residues. The germline V and J ends were trimmed by 2 bases and 7 bases, with 10 bases remaining between them. CDR3 nucleotide sequence: TGCGCCAGCAGCTTCGGGGAGGGGCAGCCCCAGCATTTT. Translated: CASSFGEGQPQHF. Supplemented by reference TRBV5-1 and TRBJ1-5, the full variable domain reads KAGVTQTPRYLIKTRGQQVTLSCSPISGHRSVSWYQQTPGQGLQFLFEYFSETQRNKGNFPGRFSGRQFSNSRSEMNVSTLELGDSALYLCASSFGEGQPQHFGDGTRLSIL.

This chain uses TRBV11-3 with TRBJ2-1, with D perhaps matching TRBD2 (5 bases). Trimming cost V 0 bases and J 4 bases, with 13 bases left between them. This CDR3 has 16 residues. Germline CDR1 reads SGHNT; CDR2 reads YENEEA. CDR3: CASSLDRGAIYNEQFF. The CDR3 DNA reads TGTGCCAGCAGCTTAGATCGGGGAGCTATTTACAATGAGCAGTTCTTC. The full variable domain, completed using reference TRBV11-3 and TRBJ2-1, is EAGVVQSPRYKIIEKKQPVAFWCNPISGHNTLYWYLQNLGQGPELLIRYENEEAVDDSQLPKDRFSAERLKGVDSTLKIQPAELGDSAVYLCASSLDRGAIYNEQFFGPGTRLTVL.

This clone was seen only once. The V call is TRBV4-3, the J call TRBJ2-7, with D possibly TRBD1 on 6 matching bases. The CDR3 extends over 15 amino acids. The germline CDR1 and CDR2 sequences are LGHNA and YSLEER. Trimming shortened V by 1 base and J by 6 bases, and 16 bases separated the two germline ends. CDR3 DNA: TGCGCCAGCAGCCAAGCAGGGGTCTCCAATGGCGAGCAGTACTTC. Its translation is CASSQAGVSNGEQYF.

The rearrangement uses TRBV30 and TRBJ1-6; no firm D call. The V end was cut by 2 bases, the J end by 9 bases, with 11 bases between. The germline gives CDR1 GTSNPN, CDR2 SVGIG (reference sequence). CDR3 size: 13 residues. For the CDR3, the DNA is TGTGCCTGGAGTAGGAATGCGGCTTCACCCCTCCACTTT. Its protein is CAWSRNAASPLHF.

This rearrangement joins TRBV30 to TRBJ1-6; no reliable D call. Germline CDR1 is GTSNPN and CDR2 is SVGIG (reference sequence). The V end lost 2 bases, the J end lost 7 bases, and 6 bases lay between the germline ends. This CDR3 is built from 12 residues. The CDR3 DNA reads as TGTGCCTGGAGTCTACCAAATTCACCCCTCCACTTT. This translates into CAWSLPNSPLHF.

The chain has TRBV24-1 and TRBJ2-5, with D possibly matching TRBD2 (5 bases). Trimming removed 4 bases from V and 4 bases from J, with 12 bases in between. CDR3 length: 14 residues. Germline V gene sequence: CDR1 KGHDR, CDR2 SFDVKD. This CDR3 reads CATSDGGWTETQYF. CDR3 nucleotides: TGTGCCACCAGTGACGGAGGATGGACAGAGACCCAGTACTTC.

V usage is TRBV9 and J usage is TRBJ2-5; D is possibly TRBD1 (5 bases). Germline loops: CDR1 SGDLS, CDR2 YYNGEE. V was shortened by 0 bases and J by 5 bases, with 14 bases between the two germline ends. This CDR3 spans 15 amino acids. CDR3 DNA: TGTGCCAGCAGCGTAGGGGGCAGCTCGTTGGAGACCCAGTACTTC. Translation: CASSVGGSSLETQYF.

This chain joins TRBV6-5 and TRBJ2-7, with 10 positions matching TRBD1. The length of the CDR3 is 13 residues. J was trimmed by 5 bases and V by 6 bases; bases with no gene match: 4. Germline-derived CDR1 and CDR2 are MNHEY and SVGAGI. CDR3 sequence reads: CASRGQGPDEQYF. The CDR3 coding sequence is TGTGCCAGCAGGGGACAGGGGCCCGACGAGCAGTACTTC.

The rearrangement links TRBV14 to TRBJ2-2; 14 positions match TRBD2. Germline V gene lookup returns CDR1 SGHDN and CDR2 FVKESK. V shed 3 bases, J shed 5 bases, and the junction held 5 bases outside the gene matches. The CDR3 is made up of 17 amino acids. Here the CDR3 reads CASSQPGLAGVTGELFF. The CDR3 DNA follows: TGTGCCAGCAGCCAGCCGGGACTAGCGGGAGTTACCGGGGAGCTGTTTTTT.

This rearrangement joins TRBV2 to TRBJ2-2, with TRBD2 matching over 9 bases. With V trimmed by 4 bases and J by 2 bases, 5 bases remained unmatched. This CDR3 comprises 16 residues. Germline CDR1 and CDR2: SNHLY and FYNNEI. CDR3 amino acids: CASSGQGLANTGELFF. In nucleotides, the CDR3 is TGTGCCAGCAGTGGACAGGGACTAGCAAACACCGGGGAGCTGTTTTTT.

The chain is built from TRBV28 and TRBJ2-2, with TRBD1 as a possible D gene (6 bases). CDR1 and CDR2 (germline): MDHEN, SYDVKM. Deletions cut 6 bases from V and 4 bases from J, with 24 bases between. The CDR3 length is 18 residues. The DNA for the CDR3 is TGTGCCAGCAGCCTCGCCCCGGGACACTCCAGGGGCACCGGGGAGCTGTTTTTT. Protein: CASSLAPGHSRGTGELFF.

The chain couples TRBV21-1 to TRBJ1-5. TRBV21-1 corresponds to a pseudogene. The CDR3 totals 16 residues. The CDR3 region is CASSRGCSIRNQPQHF. The DNA for the CDR3 is TGTGCCAGCAGCCGGGGTTGCAGTATCCGCAATCAGCCCCAGCATTTT.

The gene calls are TRBV18 and TRBJ2-7; D not resolved. Trimming shortened V by 2 bases and J by 0 bases, and 11 bases separated the two germline ends. The length of the CDR3 is 15 residues. Germline CDR1 KGHSH, CDR2 LQKENI. The DNA for the CDR3 is TGTGCCAGCTCACCAAGGCTGGAGAGCTCCTACGAGCAGTACTTC. Protein sequence: CASSPRLESSYEQYF. The full variable domain, its missing parts supplied by reference TRBV18 and TRBJ2-7, is NAGVMQNPRHLVRRRGQEARLRCSPMKGHSHVYWYRQLPEEGLKFMVYLQKENIIDESGMPKERFSAEFPKEGPSILRIQQVVRGDSAAYFCASSPRLESSYEQYFGPGTRLTVT.

The rearrangement links TRBV6-5 to TRBJ2-7, with 7 bases matching TRBD2. The CDR3 contains 13 residues. Trimming took 8 bases from V and 2 from J; bases not matched to a gene: 6. Germline V gene data show CDR1 as MNHEY and CDR2 as SVGAGI. This chain's CDR3 is CASGSGGPYEQYF. The CDR3 region has the DNA TGTGCCAGCGGGTCGGGGGGACCCTACGAGCAGTACTTC.

This clone turned up a few times. The chain couples TRBV7-9 to TRBJ1-2; 10 bases are a match to TRBD1. V lost 7 bases to trimming and J lost 6 bases; unmatched junction nucleotides: 5. This CDR3 is built from 13 residues. The V gene's germline CDR1 is SEHNR and CDR2 FQNEAQ (reference sequence). The CDR3 nucleotides are TGTGCCAGCACCATAGGGACAGGGGATGGCTACACCTTC. It specifies CASTIGTGDGYTF.

The chain uses TRBV6-5 and TRBJ2-3; D possibly corresponds to TRBD2 (5 bases). V was shortened by 10 bases and J by 0 bases, with 14 bases between the two germline ends. The CDR3 runs to 14 residues. CDR1 is MNHEY and CDR2 is SVGAGI in the germline V gene. The CDR3 protein is CANQGLVSTDTQYF. CDR3 nucleotide sequence: TGTGCCAACCAAGGACTGGTGAGCACAGATACGCAGTATTTT.

The chain couples TRBV30 to TRBJ2-1; 11 bases fit TRBD2. Unmatched junction bases numbered 7, after V lost 5 bases and J lost 7 bases. Per the germline V gene, CDR1 is GTSNPN and CDR2 is SVGIG (reference sequence). There are 14 residues in the CDR3. The CDR3: CAWALAGGVNEQFF. CDR3 DNA: TGTGCCTGGGCCCTAGCGGGAGGCGTGAATGAGCAGTTCTTC.

The chain couples TRBV6-6 to TRBJ2-7, with 9 bases fitting TRBD2. The junction had 10 bases not matched to a gene; V was cut back by 4 bases and J by 3 bases. Germline-derived CDR1 and CDR2 are MNHNY and SVGAGI (reference sequence). CDR3 length equals 16 residues. The CDR3 DNA sequence: TGTGCCAGCAGTTCCGGGGGGGTAGCGGGAGTCTACGAGCAGTACTTC. Encoded protein: CASSSGGVAGVYEQYF.